These 15 T cell receptor beta chains share one sample of origin, sequenced in a study of blood T cell repertoires in COVID-19. Assay: immunoSEQ multiplex PCR; the TCRdb copy retains only in-frame clones and omits some. There are fewer than 350,000 clones in the sample; less than 90% occur only once, and about an eighth lies in the top ten. The sequenced material came from peripheral blood. Every receptor here comes from a woman between 25 and 40 years old with COVID-19, enrolled during active disease.

The chain links TRBV7-9 to TRBJ1-2; the D gene is possibly TRBD1 (6 bases). Germline assignment: CDR1 SEHNR and CDR2 FQNEAQ (reference sequence). The V gene lost 2 bases and the J gene lost 4 bases, with 17 bases spanning the gap. The CDR3 totals 16 residues. This CDR3 is CASSLTAGVLGYGYTF. DNA for the CDR3: TGTGCCAGCAGCTTAACGGCAGGGGTATTAGGCTATGGCTACACCTTC. Looking up the rest from reference TRBV7-9 and TRBJ1-2 gives the full variable domain: DTGVSQNPRHKITKRGQNVTFRCDPISEHNRLYWYRQTLGQGPEFLTYFQNEAQLEKSRLLSDRFSAERPKGSFSTLEIQRTEQGDSAMYLCASSLTAGVLGYGYTFGSGTRLTVV.

The chain carries TRBV11-2 and TRBJ2-5; TRBD2 is a possible D gene (6 bases). Germline assignment: CDR1 SGHAT and CDR2 FQNNGV. This CDR3 comprises 14 residues. Trimming cost V 5 bases and J 6 bases, with 16 bases left between them. The CDR3 reads CASSPRDGRQTQYF. The DNA of the CDR3 is TGTGCCAGCAGCCCCAGAGATGGGAGGCAGACCCAGTACTTC.

This clone was counted between two and nine times. This CDR3 is CASSRRQEANTEAFF. The CDR3 DNA is TGTGCCAGCAGTCGAAGACAGGAGGCGAACACTGAAGCTTTCTTT. The genes are TRBV7-6 and TRBJ1-1, with TRBD1 as a possible D gene (6 bases). Trimming left V 6 bases short and J 1 base short, with 15 bases between. The CDR3 loop spans 15 amino acids. The germline gives CDR1 SGHVS, CDR2 FNYEAQ.

The gene calls are TRBV19 and TRBJ1-5; D is undetermined. Trimming cost V 3 bases and J 9 bases, with 15 bases left between them. In germline, CDR1 is LNHDA, CDR2 SQIVND (reference sequence). The CDR3 is 14 amino acids. CDR3 residues: CASSIERPGWPQHF. CDR3 DNA sequence: TGTGCCAGTAGTATTGAACGCCCGGGTTGGCCCCAGCATTTT.

The chain joins TRBV5-6 to TRBJ2-1; TRBD2 matches at 8 bases. Germline CDR1 reads SGHDT; CDR2 reads YYEEEE. The CDR3 runs to 14 residues. V shed 0 bases, J shed 6 bases, and the junction held 2 bases outside the gene matches. CDR3 nucleotide sequence: TGTGCCAGCAGCTTGGGGCTAGCGGGCAATGAGCAGTTCTTC. Amino acids: CASSLGLAGNEQFF. The complete variable domain, with remaining parts taken from reference TRBV5-6 and TRBJ2-1, reads DAGVTQSPTHLIKTRGQQVTLRCSPKSGHDTVSWYQQALGQGPQFIFQYYEEEERQRGNFPDRFSGHQFPNYSSELNVNALLLGDSALYLCASSLGLAGNEQFFGPGTRLTVL.

The chain is built from TRBV5-8 and TRBJ1-5; no reliable D call. CDR3 length equals 18 residues. The ends were cut back, 3 bases at V and 0 bases at J, with 19 bases in the middle. Germline V lookup: CDR1 SGHTS, CDR2 YDEGEE. The CDR3: CASSSTYGLWTSNQPQHF. The CDR3 DNA sequence: TGTGCCAGCAGCTCAACCTACGGACTCTGGACTAGCAATCAGCCCCAGCATTTT.

V usage is TRBV20-1 and J usage is TRBJ1-2; TRBD1 might be the D (6 bases). The CDR3 is 11 amino acids. Between the trimmed V and J ends, which lost 0 bases and 11 bases, there was a span of 10 bases. CDR1 is DFQATT and CDR2 is SNEGSKA in the germline V gene (reference sequence). The CDR3 here is CSARDSQGYTF. The CDR3 DNA reads as TGCAGTGCTAGAGATTCACAGGGTTACACCTTC.

This chain links TRBV9 with TRBJ1-2, with D tentatively TRBD1 (6 bases). This CDR3 region has 17 residues. CDR1 SGDLS and CDR2 YYNGEE come from the germline V gene. V was pared by 0 bases and J by 4 bases, with 19 bases between. CDR3: CASSVATGDIFSYGYTF. CDR3 in DNA: TGTGCCAGCAGCGTAGCTACCGGGGACATTTTCTCCTATGGCTACACCTTC. Full variable domain (missing parts from reference TRBV9 and TRBJ1-2): DSGVTQTPKHLITATGQRVTLRCSPRSGDLSVYWYQQSLDQGLQFLIQYYNGEERAKGNILERFSAQQFPDLHSELNLSSLELGDSALYFCASSVATGDIFSYGYTFGSGTRLTVV.

The rearrangement links TRBV4-1 to TRBJ1-4; a possible D gene is TRBD1 (5 bases). The ends were cut back, 0 bases at V and 0 bases at J, with 14 bases in the middle. Germline V gives CDR1 MGHRA, CDR2 YSYEKL. The CDR3 consists of 18 residues. Written as DNA, the CDR3 is TGCGCCAGCAGCCAAGATACGCGACAGACAGCAACTAATGAAAAACTGTTTTTT. Amino acids: CASSQDTRQTATNEKLFF.

The J gene is TRBJ1-3, the V gene TRBV6-5, with 9 bases aligning to TRBD1. The germline V gene has CDR1 MNHEY and CDR2 SVGAGI. The CDR3 runs to 14 residues. V was clipped by 6 bases and J by 5 bases; unmatched bases: 5. DNA of the CDR3: TGTGCCAGCAGGGTGGGACAGGGAAGAAACACCATATATTTT. This translates into CASRVGQGRNTIYF.

V gene TRBV11-2 combines with J gene TRBJ1-3; TRBD1 matches 11 bases. Trimming took 5 bases from V and 0 from J; bases not matched to a gene: 9. Per the germline V gene, CDR1 is SGHAT and CDR2 is FQNNGV. The CDR3 length is 18 residues. CDR3 sequence: CASSEGQGGASSGNTIYF. The CDR3 DNA reads TGTGCCAGCAGCGAGGGACAGGGGGGCGCGTCCTCTGGAAACACCATATATTTT.

The V gene is TRBV20-1, the J gene TRBJ1-2; D gene uncertain. CDR1 and CDR2 from the germline V gene are DFQATT and SNEGSKA (reference sequence). The CDR3 sequence is 11 residues long. V lost 5 bases and J 1 base, leaving 5 bases between the germline ends. The CDR3 region is CSAYNNYGYTF. CDR3 in DNA: TGCAGTGCTTATAATAACTATGGCTACACCTTC.

This clone occurred a few times. The chain links TRBV4-1 to TRBJ2-7; 9 positions match TRBD1. CDR3 length: 18 residues. Germline CDR1 and CDR2: MGHRA and YSYEKL. Trimming at V came to 0 bases and at J to 2 bases, leaving 11 bases not matched to a gene. The CDR3 DNA is TGCGCCAGCAGCCAAGATCCCTCCGGGACAGGGTCTACCTACGAGCAGTACTTC. It specifies CASSQDPSGTGSTYEQYF.

The chain uses TRBV5-4 and TRBJ2-3; TRBD2 matches 12 bases. CDR1 and CDR2 (germline): SGHNT, YYREEE (reference sequence). With 3 bases clipped from V and 7 bases from J, the junction kept 9 bases outside the gene matches. The CDR3 runs 16 residues. The CDR3 coding sequence is TGTGCCAGCAGCTCCAGGACTAGCGGGGTTCCATATACGCAGTATTTT. Encoded protein: CASSSRTSGVPYTQYF.

This chain joins TRBV3-1 (or the pseudogene TRBV3-2) and TRBJ2-1; TRBD2 aligns across 12 bases. The germline gives CDR1 LGHDT, CDR2 YNNKEL (reference sequence). This CDR3 contains 18 residues. With V trimmed by 5 bases and J by 0 bases, 8 bases remained unmatched. CDR3: CASSARLAGVSSYNEQFF. CDR3 bases: TGTGCCAGCAGCGCTCGACTAGCGGGGGTCAGCTCCTACAATGAGCAGTTCTTC.